What follows are 21 T cell receptor beta chains derived from one specimen sequenced in a study of T cells after yellow fever vaccination. TCRdb re-called the 5' RACE reads with MiXCR, one entry per CDR3 protein. Here the sample spans some 240,000 distinct CDR3 sequences, about 5.2% being singletons. Sample: CD4+ T cells sorted from PBMCs, taken on the day of the yellow fever booster vaccination. These receptors all come from a man in his late teens or twenties who received the YFV17D yellow fever vaccine.

The chain is built from TRBV14 and TRBJ1-6; possible D gene TRBD1, 5 bases. V lost 3 bases and J 8 bases, leaving 14 bases between the germline ends. Germline V CDR1 and CDR2: SGHDN, FVKESK. The CDR3 consists of 15 residues. The CDR3: CASSHGTPGDSPLHF. The DNA of the CDR3 is TGTGCCAGCAGCCACGGGACTCCCGGGGATTCACCCCTCCACTTT.

This clonotype has a handful of counts. The rearrangement joins TRBV7-3 to TRBJ2-5; 8 nucleotides match TRBD2. V was pared by 5 bases and J by 5 bases, with 13 bases of the junction left unmatched. The CDR3 contains 16 residues. Germline-derived CDR1 and CDR2 are SGHTA and FQGTGA. CDR3 DNA: TGTGCCAGCAGCCGTGGGGAGCGGGGGCGACAGGAGACCCAGTACTTC. It codes for CASSRGERGRQETQYF.

This clonotype was seen many times. The chain links TRBV2 to TRBJ2-3; 8 bases are shared with TRBD2. J gave up 2 bases and V 8 bases, and 9 bases lay outside the gene matches. There are 15 residues in the CDR3. Germline values: CDR1 SNHLY, CDR2 FYNNEI. The CDR3 sequence is CASVLWRGDTDTQYF. In nucleotides, the CDR3 is TGTGCCAGCGTGCTTTGGCGGGGGGACACAGATACGCAGTATTTT.

The rearrangement joins TRBV7-3 to TRBJ1-1; perhaps TRBD1 as D (5 bases). The CDR3 is made up of 15 amino acids. The V end was cut by 3 bases, the J end by 5 bases, with 16 bases between. Germline loops: CDR1 SGHTA, CDR2 FQGTGA. CDR3 in amino acids: CASSLGGMSGTEAFF. The CDR3 DNA sequence: TGTGCCAGCAGCTTGGGGGGAATGAGTGGGACTGAAGCTTTCTTT.

V gene TRBV7-9 combines with J gene TRBJ1-2; no definite D call. This CDR3 spans 13 amino acids. CDR1 and CDR2 (germline): SEHNR, FQNEAQ (reference sequence). The V and J ends lost 5 bases and 7 bases respectively, with 14 bases between them. The CDR3 sequence: CASSADNRRGYTF. The CDR3 bases are TGTGCCAGCAGCGCCGACAATCGTCGTGGCTACACCTTC.

This clonotype has a handful of counts. The rearrangement joins TRBV7-8 to TRBJ1-5; D unclear. CDR1 is SGHVS, CDR2 FQNEAQ, per germline. The CDR3 has 16 amino acids. Trimming shortened V by 1 base and J by 3 bases, and 13 bases separated the two germline ends. For the CDR3, the DNA is TGTGCCAGCAGCTTAGGGGCGGCCTGGGACAATCAGCCCCAGCATTTT. Translated, it gives CASSLGAAWDNQPQHF.

The V gene is TRBV7-9, the J gene TRBJ1-6, with D uncertain. Germline assignment: CDR1 SEHNR and CDR2 FQNEAQ (reference sequence). The length of the CDR3 is 16 residues. The V end was cut by 1 base, the J end by 4 bases, with 11 bases between. As DNA, the CDR3 is TGTGCCAGCAGCTTAGAGGGCAGCCGTTATAATTCACCCCTCCACTTT. Translation: CASSLEGSRYNSPLHF.

The J gene is TRBJ2-7, the V gene TRBV6-1; tentative D call: TRBD1 (5 bases). This CDR3 contains 15 residues. Deletions cut 6 bases from V and 0 bases from J, with 15 bases between. Germline V lookup: CDR1 MNHNS, CDR2 SASEGT. CDR3 nucleotides: TGTGCCAGCAGCCAAACCACGGACAACTCCTACGAGCAGTACTTC. It specifies CASSQTTDNSYEQYF.

The CDR3 is CASTEQGAENIQYF. The CDR3 DNA sequence: TGTGCCAGCACCGAGCAAGGGGCTGAAAACATTCAGTACTTC. V is TRBV6-1 and J is TRBJ2-4; D might be TRBD1 (5 bases). Deletions cut 7 bases from V and 5 bases from J, with 15 bases between. This CDR3 comprises 14 residues. CDR1 and CDR2 from the germline V gene are MNHNS and SASEGT.

This clonotype was counted at least ten times. This rearrangement joins TRBV6-2 or TRBV6-3 to TRBJ2-4; perhaps TRBD2 as D (5 bases). Germline V gene data show CDR1 as MNHEY and CDR2 as SVGEGT. The CDR3 is 16 residues long. Trimming stripped 1 base from V and 0 bases from J, with 10 bases between. CDR3 coding DNA: TGTGCCAGCAGTTACTGGAGCGGTGGAGCCAAAAACATTCAGTACTTC. Residues: CASSYWSGGAKNIQYF.

In this sample, this clonotype turned up a few times. The rearrangement joins TRBV20-1 to TRBJ2-7; 9 nucleotides align to TRBD1. Trimming took 2 bases from V and 5 from J; bases not matched to a gene: 7. This CDR3 region has 14 residues. CDR1 and CDR2 from the germline V gene are DFQATT and SNEGSKA (reference sequence). The CDR3, as DNA: TGCAGTGCTAGATCGACCGGGACAGGGAACGAGCAGTACTTC. Encoded protein: CSARSTGTGNEQYF.

This clonotype was picked up a small number of times. CDR3 amino acids: CSASPAGGETQYF. The CDR3 nucleotides are TGCAGTGCTAGTCCAGCGGGGGGGGAGACCCAGTACTTC. The chain has TRBV20-1 and TRBJ2-5, with 10 bases that match TRBD2. Germline CDR1 is DFQATT and CDR2 is SNEGSKA (reference sequence). The CDR3 is made up of 13 amino acids. V was clipped by 3 bases and J by 5 bases; unmatched bases: 3.

This clonotype appeared many times. V gene TRBV7-2 combines with J gene TRBJ2-1; D call uncertain. CDR3 size: 16 residues. CDR1 is SGHTA and CDR2 is FQGNSA in the germline V gene. V was trimmed by 3 bases and J by 1 base, leaving 13 bases between them. CDR3 in DNA: TGTGCCAGCAGCTTCCCTGTGGGCACATCCTACAATGAGCAGTTCTTC. This encodes CASSFPVGTSYNEQFF.

This clonotype was counted at least ten times. J is TRBJ2-1 and V is TRBV5-1; a possible D gene is TRBD1 (6 bases). Germline CDR1 reads SGHRS; CDR2 reads YFSETQ. The CDR3 loop spans 11 amino acids. Trimming took off 4 bases at V and 11 bases at J, with 10 bases between the two ends. In DNA form, the CDR3 reads TGCGCCAGCAGCGGGGACATCAAGCAGTTCTTC. As protein: CASSGDIKQFF.

This rearrangement joins TRBV10-3 to TRBJ1-2; 9 nucleotides align to TRBD1. CDR1 ENHRY and CDR2 SYGVKD come from the germline V gene. CDR3 length: 19 residues. The V and J ends lost 2 bases and 8 bases, in that order; junction bases with no gene match: 21. CDR3 DNA: TGTGCCATCAGTGAGCTCCTCGCACAGGGGGCGCGGGGGTTTATGGGCTACACCTTC. It yields the protein CAISELLAQGARGFMGYTF.

In this sample, this clonotype turned up many times. V usage is TRBV7-2 and J usage is TRBJ2-1; D perhaps matches TRBD2 (6 bases). The V gene's germline CDR1 is SGHTA and CDR2 FQGNSA. The ends were cut back, 6 bases at V and 7 bases at J, with 22 bases in the middle. CDR3 length: 16 amino acids. CDR3 in amino acids: CASSPGGRGLMNEQFF. DNA of the CDR3: TGTGCCAGCAGTCCCGGGGGTAGGGGCCTGATGAATGAGCAGTTCTTC.

The table lists this clonotype with a few counts. The chain combines TRBV6-2 or TRBV6-3 with TRBJ1-5; the D is unclear. CDR1 is MNHEY, CDR2 SVGEGT, per germline. This CDR3 comprises 13 residues. Trimming shortened V by 2 bases and J by 11 bases, and 13 bases separated the two germline ends. The CDR3 loop is CASSYRVPSAQHF. The CDR3 nucleotides are TGTGCCAGCAGTTACAGGGTTCCATCGGCCCAGCATTTT.

Points on this clonotype: A much larger clone sits a single nucleotide away, making a read error possible. The chain joins TRBV29-1 to TRBJ2-5; a possible D gene is TRBD1 (8 bases). CDR1 and CDR2 from the germline V gene are SQVTM and ANQGSEA. The CDR3 covers 14 residues. Trimming shortened V by 4 bases and J by 7 bases, and 19 bases separated the two germline ends. CDR3 coding DNA: TGCAGCGTTGCTGGGAACAGGGGGGGAGTGACCCAGTACTTC. Protein: CSVAGNRGGVTQYF. The whole variable domain, remainder taken from reference TRBV29-1 and TRBJ2-5, is SAVISQKPSRDICQRGTSLTIQCQVDSQVTMMFWYRQQPGQSLTLIATANQGSEATYESGFVIDKFPISRPNLTFSTLTVSNMSPEDSSIYLCSVAGNRGGVTQYFGPGTRLLVL.

The genes are TRBV7-2 and TRBJ1-1; 7 nucleotides line up with TRBD1. J gave up 0 bases and V 6 bases, and 7 bases lay outside the gene matches. Germline CDR1 is SGHTA and CDR2 is FQGNSA. This CDR3 region has 15 residues. The chain's CDR3 is CASRARDSMNTEAFF. CDR3 DNA sequence: TGTGCCAGCAGGGCCAGGGACAGCATGAACACTGAAGCTTTCTTT.

This chain joins TRBV6-5 and TRBJ2-7; 12 bases fit TRBD2. This CDR3 is built from 16 residues. The J segment lost 2 bases and the V segment lost 4 bases, leaving 6 bases of the junction unmatched. Germline values: CDR1 MNHEY, CDR2 SVGAGI. The CDR3 DNA follows: TGTGCCAGCAGTTCCGCACTAGCGGGGGGAACCTACGAGCAGTACTTC. Its protein product is CASSSALAGGTYEQYF.

The chain uses TRBV4-1 and TRBJ2-7, with D tentatively TRBD1 (5 bases). The CDR3 is 14 amino acids. V was trimmed by 3 bases and J by 1 base, leaving 10 bases between them. Germline CDR1 is MGHRA and CDR2 is YSYEKL. CDR3 loop: CASSHDRQSYEQYF. CDR3 DNA: TGCGCCAGCAGCCACGACAGACAGTCCTACGAGCAGTACTTC.